This TCR beta chain was sequenced in a study of shared clonotypes between healthy human individuals. Here immunoSEQ multiplex PCR was the method, and the copy in TCRdb shows in-frame clones only, minus some. The table lists about 730,000 clones, approximately 72% of them singletons. The germline V and J ends were trimmed by 0 bases and 13 bases, with 17 bases remaining between them. The germline gives CDR1 SGHNT, CDR2 YYREEE (reference sequence). This CDR3 contains 14 residues. Donors were healthy HIV-negative adults without recent acute infections or vaccinations. CD4+ cells yielded CD45RA+ naive and CD45RA-negative memory subsets. Findings and caveats of the study: Sequencing depth was predicted to influence how clonotypes are shared among donors.

A remark on this clone: Its antigen remains unknown.

The origin of this receptor is a woman aged 25 to 39 in good health. The chain combines TRBV5-4 with TRBJ2-1, with a weak D call TRBD1 (6 bases). The material sequenced was memory CD4+ T cells sorted from blood. The subset is: CD45RA-negative fraction. The CDR3 DNA follows: TGTGCCAGCAGCTTGGAGGGGTTGACAGGAGTACAGTTCTTC. As protein: CASSLEGLTGVQFF. Combining the CDR3 with reference TRBV5-4 and TRBJ2-1 gives the whole variable domain ETGVTQSPTHLIKTRGQQVTLRCSSQSGHNTVSWYQQALGQGPQFIFQYYREEENGRGNFPPRFSGLQFPNYSSELNVNALELDDSALYLCASSLEGLTGVQFFGPGTRLTVL.